The 25 T cell receptor beta chains below were found in one sample sequenced in a study of T-cell reconstitution after alpha-beta-depleted transplantation in children (dated by TCRdb to between 2015 and 2016). This specimen's treatment or condition label, per the study, means: allogeneic hematopoietic cell transplantation with graft depleted of TCRalphabeta T cells and CD19 B cells. The receptor library was made with PCR. For sequencing, an Illumina HiSeq 2500 was employed. To normalize quantification of the TCRbeta repertoire, the TCR libraries were built with molecular barcoding that relied on unique molecular identifiers. TCRdb handled the public reads itself, with Q25 trimming in fastp and clone calling in MiXCR, and kept productive beta chains. Each record represents a unique CDR3 protein, reported with the most common genes and DNA among its rows. The sample has roughly 50,000 distinct CDR3 sequences on record, about 40% of them singletons. The leading ten clones occupy 95% to 98% of the sample.

The sequencing used PBMCs, mostly from graft donor cells, collected 360 days after TCRalphabeta/CD19-depleted stem cell transplant. The receptor set was obtained from a male patient younger than 18 who had a stem cell transplant for acute lymphoblastic leukemia, so the T cells may come from the graft donor.

In its sample, this clonotype was seen once. This sequence joins TRBV28 and TRBJ2-7, with D unresolved. The CDR3 is made up of 17 amino acids. Trimming took off 5 bases at V and 5 bases at J, with 25 bases between the two ends. The V gene's germline CDR1 is MDHEN and CDR2 SYDVKM. The DNA of the CDR3 is TGTGCCAGCAGTCCTTCACGGGCCCCCTCATTTATGAACGAGCAGTACTTC. Translation: CASSPSRAPSFMNEQYF.

The J gene is TRBJ2-1, the V gene TRBV27, with 7 bases lining up with TRBD1. V shed 1 base, J shed 6 bases, and the junction held 15 bases outside the gene matches. The CDR3 runs to 18 residues. CDR1 is MNHEY and CDR2 is SMNVEV in the germline V gene (reference sequence). The CDR3 DNA reads as TGTGCCAGCAGTTTATTAGGCCCCAGGGGGTACGGAAGCAATGAGCAGTTCTTC. Translating gives CASSLLGPRGYGSNEQFF.

A few counts support this clonotype. The V call is TRBV12-3 or TRBV12-4, the J call TRBJ2-1; D remains unclear. This CDR3 has 13 amino acids. V was pared by 3 bases and J by 4 bases, with 7 bases between. The CDR3 DNA follows: TGTGCCAGCAGTTTTGTGGTTTACAATGAGCAGTTCTTC. Amino acids: CASSFVVYNEQFF.

This clonotype was observed a handful of times. The V call is TRBV20-1, the J call TRBJ2-7; D call uncertain. V gave up 1 base and J gave up 1 base, with 5 bases separating them. From germline, CDR1 is DFQATT and CDR2 SNEGSKA (reference sequence). The CDR3 sequence is 12 residues long. CDR3 loop: CSARGNSYEQYF. Written as DNA, the CDR3 is TGCAGTGCTAGAGGGAATTCCTACGAGCAGTACTTC.

The J gene is TRBJ2-1, the V gene TRBV7-6; D gene unclear. Germline CDR1 and CDR2: SGHVS and FNYEAQ. V lost 4 bases and J 9 bases, leaving 7 bases between the germline ends. The CDR3 has 11 residues. The CDR3 bases are TGTGCCAGCAGCTCTGAGACTGAGCAGTTCTTC. As protein: CASSSETEQFF.

The chain uses TRBV7-9 and TRBJ1-1; D is unresolved. Between the trimmed V and J ends, which lost 1 base and 1 base, there was a span of 10 bases. CDR1 and CDR2 from the germline V gene are SEHNR and FQNEAQ (reference sequence). The CDR3 consists of 15 residues. Written as DNA, the CDR3 is TGTGCCAGCAGCTTAGGAATCCGGGAGAACACTGAAGCTTTCTTT. It is translated as CASSLGIRENTEAFF.

The chain recombines TRBV5-1 with TRBJ2-7; weak D call: TRBD1 (6 bases). Germline V gene data show CDR1 as SGHRS and CDR2 as YFSETQ. V shed 4 bases and J shed 1 base, with 18 bases lying between them. This CDR3 has 16 residues. The CDR3 DNA sequence: TGCGCCAGCAGCATTTCCAACAGGGTGGGTTCCTACGAGCAGTACTTC. It codes for CASSISNRVGSYEQYF.

CDR3 sequence: CSASGDRTSGANVLTF. CDR3 DNA: TGCAGTGCTAGTGGGGACAGGACCTCTGGGGCCAACGTCCTGACTTTC. The chain carries TRBV20-1 and TRBJ2-6; TRBD1 aligns across 8 bases. V shed 3 bases, J shed 0 bases, and the junction held 4 bases outside the gene matches. The CDR3 runs 16 residues. From germline, CDR1 is DFQATT and CDR2 SNEGSKA (reference sequence).

This rearrangement joins TRBV11-1 to TRBJ2-5; D is perhaps TRBD1 (6 bases). This CDR3 contains 13 residues. Germline-derived CDR1 and CDR2 are SGHAT and FQDESV (reference sequence). The ends were cut back, 5 bases at V and 5 bases at J, with 12 bases in the middle. CDR3 sequence reads: CASSLTGLETQYF. The CDR3, as DNA: TGTGCCAGCAGCCTCACAGGGTTGGAGACCCAGTACTTC.

This clonotype was counted only a few times. The rearrangement uses TRBV28 and TRBJ2-1; TRBD2 matches 9 bases. Germline V gives CDR1 MDHEN, CDR2 SYDVKM. The CDR3 runs 18 residues. V lost 1 base and J lost 4; bases outside the gene matches: 11. The CDR3: CASSLSLSRLAGYNEQFF. In DNA form, the CDR3 reads TGTGCCAGCAGTTTATCGTTGTCGCGGCTAGCGGGATACAATGAGCAGTTCTTC.

Here the CDR3 DNA reads TGTGCCTGGAGTGGGGCTAGCGGAGGTTCCAATGAGCAGTTCTTC. Translating gives CAWSGASGGSNEQFF. The genes are TRBV30 and TRBJ2-1; 7 bases are shared with TRBD2. CDR1 and CDR2 from the germline V gene are GTSNPN and SVGIG (reference sequence). The CDR3 covers 15 residues. Losses at the gene ends were 1 base for V and 6 bases for J; bases not matched to a gene: 9.

V gene TRBV11-1 combines with J gene TRBJ2-1; TRBD2 matches 10 bases. The CDR3 contains 22 residues. The V gene end was trimmed by 3 bases and the J gene end by 4 bases; junction bases not matched to a gene: 24. Germline V gives CDR1 SGHAT, CDR2 FQDESV (reference sequence). The DNA for the CDR3 is TGTGCCAGCAGCTTCAGGGCTAGCGGGAGACCCTTTGTGAATTGGGTTTACAATGAGCAGTTCTTC. Translation gives CASSFRASGRPFVNWVYNEQFF. Variable domain in full (rest from reference TRBV11-1 and TRBJ2-1): EAEVAQSPRYKITEKSQAVAFWCDPISGHATLYWYRQILGQGPELLVQFQDESVVDDSQLPKDRFSAERLKGVDSTLKIQPAELGDSAMYLCASSFRASGRPFVNWVYNEQFFGPGTRLTVL.

The J gene is TRBJ2-1, the V gene TRBV6-1; 9 bases line up with TRBD2. The length of the CDR3 is 16 residues. The V and J ends lost 6 bases and 3 bases, in that order; junction bases with no gene match: 9. Germline V gene data show CDR1 as MNHNS and CDR2 as SASEGT. CDR3 loop: CASSSMWTSDYNEQFF. The CDR3 DNA reads TGTGCCAGCAGCTCGATGTGGACTAGCGACTACAATGAGCAGTTCTTC.

The rearrangement links TRBV10-3 to TRBJ2-3, with a tentative D call TRBD1 (6 bases). The CDR3 is 18 residues long. CDR1 ENHRY and CDR2 SYGVKD come from the germline V gene. Trimming took 5 bases from V and 2 from J, leaving 23 bases between them. CDR3 nucleotide sequence: TGTGCCATCAGTTCTAATCCCACGGGACAAGCCCTCACAGATACGCAGTATTTT. Encoded protein: CAISSNPTGQALTDTQYF.

Only one count was recorded for this clonotype. This rearrangement joins TRBV20-1 to TRBJ2-1; 9 nucleotides match TRBD2. Germline V gene data show CDR1 as DFQATT and CDR2 as SNEGSKA (reference sequence). This CDR3 has 15 residues. The junction had 7 bases not matched to a gene; V was cut back by 0 bases and J by 7 bases. CDR3 in DNA: TGCAGTGCTAGAGAAGGTGGACTAGCGAGGAATGAGCAGTTCTTC. Amino acids: CSAREGGLARNEQFF.

This clonotype was counted only a few times. The CDR3 DNA sequence: TGTGCCAGCAGCCCCTATACTTACACCGGGGAGCTGTTTTTT. Translation gives CASSPYTYTGELFF. The chain joins TRBV27 to TRBJ2-2, with D unresolved. The germline V gene has CDR1 MNHEY and CDR2 SMNVEV (reference sequence). The CDR3 sequence is 14 residues long. Trimming stripped 6 bases from V and 3 bases from J, with 11 bases between.

The chain has TRBV7-6 and TRBJ2-1, with D perhaps TRBD1 (7 bases). V was pared by 3 bases and J by 7 bases, with 13 bases between. CDR3 length equals 14 residues. Germline-derived CDR1 and CDR2 are SGHVS and FNYEAQ. For the CDR3, the DNA is TGTGCCAGCAGCTTTGGGCAGGGGGGTAATGAGCAGTTCTTC. Its protein product is CASSFGQGGNEQFF. The full variable domain, rest sourced from reference TRBV7-6 and TRBJ2-1, is GAGVSQSPRYKVTKRGQDVALRCDPISGHVSLYWYRQALGQGPEFLTYFNYEAQQDKSGLPNDRFSAERPEGSISTLTIQRTEQRDSAMYRCASSFGQGGNEQFFGPGTRLTVL.

The CDR3 sequence: CASSFKGLGPNEQFF. CDR3 DNA: TGTGCCAGCAGTTTCAAGGGACTAGGCCCGAATGAGCAGTTCTTC. J is TRBJ2-1 and V is TRBV9; 8 bases are shared with TRBD2. This CDR3 region has 15 residues. Trimming removed 5 bases from V and 7 bases from J; junction bases left unmatched: 11. Germline V gene data show CDR1 as SGDLS and CDR2 as YYNGEE.

The rearrangement links TRBV11-2 to TRBJ2-5; no firm D call. CDR3 length equals 14 residues. Germline V gene data show CDR1 as SGHAT and CDR2 as FQNNGV. The ends were cut back, 0 bases at V and 5 bases at J, with 10 bases in the middle. The CDR3 nucleotides read TGTGCCAGCAGCTTAGAAGGCGGTATTGAGACCCAGTACTTC. Translating gives CASSLEGGIETQYF.

The chain joins TRBV7-6 to TRBJ2-7; D tentatively reads TRBD1 or TRBD2 (6 bases each). Germline-derived CDR1 and CDR2 are SGHVS and FNYEAQ. The CDR3 is 15 amino acids. Trimming removed 0 bases at V and 4 bases at J, with 13 bases between. CDR3 sequence: CASSLARTGAYEQYV. DNA for the CDR3: TGTGCCAGCAGCTTAGCTCGGACGGGGGCATACGAGCAGTACGTC.

The chain joins TRBV6-1 to TRBJ2-7, with 12 bases lining up with TRBD2. CDR1 is MNHNS, CDR2 SASEGT, per germline. The CDR3 spans 18 residues. V lost 6 bases to trimming and J lost 0 bases; unmatched junction nucleotides: 12. The CDR3 DNA sequence: TGTGCCAGCAGGCCCATAGGACTAGCGGGATCAAACTCCTACGAGCAGTACTTC. Translated, it gives CASRPIGLAGSNSYEQYF.

The rearrangement uses TRBV12-3 or TRBV12-4 and TRBJ2-3, with 8 bases aligning to TRBD1. The CDR3 runs 14 residues. After removal of 6 bases from V and 4 bases from J, the junction contained 6 bases not matched to a gene. The CDR3 loop is CASRLDRDPDTQYF. In DNA, the CDR3 is TGTGCCAGCAGGTTGGACAGGGATCCAGATACGCAGTATTTT.

This clonotype was counted only a few times. This chain uses TRBV20-1 with TRBJ2-1, with a possible D match to TRBD2 (6 bases). CDR1 is DFQATT and CDR2 is SNEGSKA in the germline V gene (reference sequence). Trimming stripped 3 bases from V and 0 bases from J, with 15 bases between. The CDR3 runs 16 residues. This CDR3 reads CSARDLAPSSYNEQFF. DNA of the CDR3: TGCAGTGCTAGGGATCTAGCGCCCAGCTCCTACAATGAGCAGTTCTTC.

The sample holds many counts of this clonotype. V usage is TRBV2 and J usage is TRBJ2-1; 12 bases match TRBD1. This CDR3 contains 14 residues. J gave up 6 bases and V 4 bases, and 1 base lay outside the gene matches. Germline CDR1 SNHLY, CDR2 FYNNEI. As DNA, the CDR3 is TGTGCCAGCAGTGTGGGACAGGGGGCCAATGAGCAGTTCTTC. Translating gives CASSVGQGANEQFF.

This clonotype was picked up a small number of times. V usage is TRBV6-1 and J usage is TRBJ2-1; D ambiguous. CDR3 length: 13 amino acids. Germline loops: CDR1 MNHNS, CDR2 SASEGT. V lost 8 bases to trimming and J lost 5 bases, with 13 bases between them. The CDR3: CASGEEDDNEQFF. The CDR3 bases are TGTGCCAGCGGCGAAGAGGACGACAATGAGCAGTTCTTC.